The rows below give T cell receptor beta chains drawn from one sample of a study of chronic HIV infection and antiretroviral therapy. TCRdb analysed the 5' RACE reads with MiXCR anew, one entry per CDR3 protein. This sample has more than 25,000 distinct CDR3 sequences, with about 8.6% found just once. The sequencing input was peripheral blood. These receptors originate from an adult who had HIV and had not received antiretroviral therapy, or was an uninfected healthy control (not recorded which). Both conserved end residues are part of each CDR3. Fields, in order: D gene, V gene, CDR3 length, clone size, J gene, CDR3 DNA, CDR3 protein. The D gene is left open where the match is weak. Part of the rows lack a size; the others show once, few, many or a class for expanded clones.

TRBD1	TRBV20-1	14	-	TRBJ1-6	TGCAGTGCTAGTGGGGGGACAGGGTCCTCACCCCTCCACTTT	CSASGGTGSSPLHF
-	TRBV30	15	many	TRBJ1-3	TGTGCCTGGAGTGTGGTTCATTCCCCTGGAAACACCATATATTTT	CAWSVVHSPGNTIYF
-	TRBV20-1	10	-	TRBJ2-7	TGCAGTGCTAGGCGGGAAGAGCAGTACTTC	CSARREEQYF
-	TRBV29-1	14	-	TRBJ1-1	TGCAGCGTTGAGTCGGCCGGGGAGGGCACTGAAGCTTTCTTT	CSVESAGEGTEAFF
-	TRBV29-1	13	few	TRBJ1-2	TGCAGCGTGGCAGGGGCCGAGAACTATGGCTACACCTTC	CSVAGAENYGYTF
TRBD2	TRBV10-1	14	many	TRBJ2-1	TGCGCCAGCAGTGAGACTAGCGGGCACAATGAGCAGTTCTTC	CASSETSGHNEQFF
-	TRBV10-3	13	many	TRBJ2-2	TGTGCCATCAGTAATACGAACACCGGGGAGCTGTTTTTT	CAISNTNTGELFF
-	TRBV7-8	18	many	TRBJ1-1	TGTGCCAGCAGCTTAGCGATAGCAGCCCGCCGCACGAACACTGAAGCTTTCTTT	CASSLAIAARRTNTEAFF
TRBD2	TRBV20-1	14	many	TRBJ2-1	TGCAGTGCTGGATTGAGCGGGGACTACAATGAGCAGTTCTTC	CSAGLSGDYNEQFF
TRBD2	TRBV5-1	17	many	TRBJ2-3	TGCGCCAGCAGCCAGGAAGGGACTAGCGGGACCCCAGATACGCAGTATTTT	CASSQEGTSGTPDTQYF
TRBD2	TRBV20-1	12	many	TRBJ2-4	TGCAGTGCTAGACCAGCGGGGTCGGGGATGTACTTC	CSARPAGSGMYF
TRBD1	TRBV29-1	14	-	TRBJ1-1	TGCAGCGTTGAGGTACAGGGGGCGCGGACTGAAGCTTTCTTT	CSVEVQGARTEAFF
TRBD2	TRBV20-1	15	many	TRBJ2-2	TGCAGTGCCCACGGGGGGGGCGCGAACACCGGGGAGCTGTTTTTT	CSAHGGGANTGELFF